A single sample is the source of the 23 T cell receptor beta chains below, sequenced in a study of cytomegalovirus exposure and HLA in healthy donors. Primers: 60 Vbeta forward and 13 Jbeta reverse. The table came from immunoSEQ multiplex PCR; TCRdb's copy has only in-frame clones and leaves some out. This sample carries about 110,000 clones, 76% of them seen once, and the ten largest clones take roughly an eighth. Sequenced sample: PBMCs. These receptors were taken from a man younger than 40 in good health and CMV-seropositive.

V gene TRBV11-2 combines with J gene TRBJ1-1; tentatively, D is TRBD1 (5 bases). There are 13 residues in the CDR3. V was pared by 1 base and J by 11 bases, with 14 bases between. Germline values: CDR1 SGHAT, CDR2 FQNNGV. The CDR3 reads CASSLVGGTRAFF. The CDR3 bases are TGTGCCAGCAGCTTAGTTGGGGGGACTCGGGCTTTCTTT.

This chain links TRBV18 with TRBJ2-7, with 8 nucleotides matching TRBD1. Germline lookup yields CDR1 KGHSH and CDR2 LQKENI. Trimming at V came to 6 bases and at J to 8 bases, leaving 15 bases not matched to a gene. The CDR3 loop spans 15 amino acids. CDR3 coding DNA: TGTGCCAGCTCCCAGTCGGACAGGGTGGCTAGCAAGCAGTACTTC. Protein sequence: CASSQSDRVASKQYF. The full variable domain, completed using reference TRBV18 and TRBJ2-7, is NAGVMQNPRHLVRRRGQEARLRCSPMKGHSHVYWYRQLPEEGLKFMVYLQKENIIDESGMPKERFSAEFPKEGPSILRIQQVVRGDSAAYFCASSQSDRVASKQYFGPGTRLTVT.

In this sample, this clone turned up a few times. The chain has TRBV20-1 and TRBJ2-5; D unclear. The CDR3 consists of 11 residues. V was shortened by 5 bases and J by 5 bases, with 9 bases between the two germline ends. Germline assignment: CDR1 DFQATT and CDR2 SNEGSKA (reference sequence). CDR3 sequence: CSAPLRETQYF. The CDR3 DNA sequence: TGCAGTGCTCCCCTCAGGGAGACCCAGTACTTC.

The chain recombines TRBV11-3 with TRBJ2-3, with a weak D call TRBD2 (5 bases). The CDR3 has 14 residues. Germline CDR1 reads SGHNT; CDR2 reads YENEEA. Trimming cost V 3 bases and J 5 bases, with 12 bases left between them. The CDR3 DNA follows: TGTGCCAGCAGCTTGGGAGACTCTAGAGATACGCAGTATTTT. Its translation is CASSLGDSRDTQYF.

CDR3 amino acids: CASNSQGTAEDTQYF. DNA for the CDR3: TGTGCCAGTAACTCGCAGGGAACCGCAGAAGATACGCAGTATTTT. The chain is built from TRBV19 and TRBJ2-3; perhaps TRBD1 as D (5 bases). CDR3 length: 15 amino acids. Germline CDR1 LNHDA, CDR2 SQIVND (reference sequence). V was pared by 7 bases and J by 5 bases, with 19 bases between.

The chain combines TRBV6-5 with TRBJ2-3; possible D gene TRBD1, 5 bases. Per germline, CDR1 MNHEY and CDR2 SVGAGI. CDR3 length: 15 residues. V was shortened by 2 bases and J by 0 bases, with 9 bases between the two germline ends. CDR3 coding DNA: TGTGCCAGCAGTTACGGTGGGGCTAGCACAGATACGCAGTATTTT. The encoded protein is CASSYGGASTDTQYF.

V and J are TRBV4-2 and TRBJ1-4, with D maybe TRBD1 (6 bases). The CDR3 loop spans 16 amino acids. V was shortened by 4 bases and J by 7 bases, with 19 bases between the two germline ends. Germline V lookup: CDR1 LGHNA, CDR2 YNFKEQ. The DNA for the CDR3 is TGTGCCAGCAGCCTACGATCACAGGGAAGGGGTGAAAAACTGTTTTTT. Protein: CASSLRSQGRGEKLFF.

The V gene is TRBV5-6, the J gene TRBJ1-2; 7 nucleotides line up with TRBD1. Losses at the gene ends were 4 bases for V and 8 bases for J; bases not matched to a gene: 14. CDR3 size: 15 residues. Germline V lookup: CDR1 SGHDT, CDR2 YYEEEE. The CDR3 loop is CASSVTGDSSGGYTF. The CDR3 bases are TGTGCCAGCAGCGTTACAGGGGATTCCTCTGGGGGCTACACCTTC.

On this clone: In the same sample, other DNA sequences code for this CDR3. V is TRBV30 and J is TRBJ2-5; 8 nucleotides line up with TRBD1. The CDR3 has 14 amino acids. Trimming at V came to 1 base and at J to 5 bases, leaving 6 bases not matched to a gene. Germline loops: CDR1 GTSNPN, CDR2 SVGIG (reference sequence). This CDR3 reads CAWSAGQGGETQYF. The DNA for the CDR3 is TGTGCCTGGAGTGCTGGACAGGGCGGGGAGACCCAGTACTTC.

This chain connects TRBV2 to TRBJ2-5, with D possibly TRBD2 on 6 matching bases. The V and J ends lost 6 bases and 4 bases respectively, with 15 bases between them. The germline V gene encodes CDR1 SNHLY and CDR2 FYNNEI. The CDR3 is made up of 14 amino acids. The CDR3 coding sequence is TGTGCCAGCAGGCGGGATATAGGAGGAGAGACCCAGTACTTC. It yields the protein CASRRDIGGETQYF.

In this sample, this clone turned up a few times. The chain employs TRBV27 and TRBJ2-1, with D unclear. Germline V gene data show CDR1 as MNHEY and CDR2 as SMNVEV (reference sequence). The CDR3 extends over 11 amino acids. V was shortened by 6 bases and J by 11 bases, with 11 bases between the two germline ends. In DNA form, the CDR3 reads TGTGCCAGCAGCCGAGGAGCCAAGCAGTTCTTC. Translation: CASSRGAKQFF.

This chain uses TRBV9 with TRBJ2-1, with TRBD2 identical over 9 bases. This CDR3 is 15 amino acids long. CDR1 and CDR2 (germline): SGDLS, YYNGEE. Losses at the gene ends were 4 bases for V and 6 bases for J; bases not matched to a gene: 8. The CDR3 region has the DNA TGTGCCAGCAGCCCCGGGACTAGCTTGACCAATGAGCAGTTCTTC. This translates into CASSPGTSLTNEQFF.

V gene TRBV28 combines with J gene TRBJ1-6; 10 nucleotides line up with TRBD1. This CDR3 region has 15 residues. The germline V gene encodes CDR1 MDHEN and CDR2 SYDVKM. The V segment lost 3 bases and the J segment 13 bases; nucleotides outside the gene matches: 9. CDR3 in DNA: TGTGCCAGCAGTTTCGGGGGGACAGGGGTTGGTCCCCTCCACTTT. It translates to CASSFGGTGVGPLHF.

This clone was seen a few times. The chain links TRBV29-1 to TRBJ2-3; TRBD1 agrees at 7 bases. CDR1 SQVTM and CDR2 ANQGSEA come from the germline V gene. The CDR3 totals 14 residues. Trimming removed 7 bases from V and 0 bases from J; junction bases left unmatched: 7. The DNA of the CDR3 is TGCAGCGCTGGACAGGACCTTAGCACAGATACGCAGTATTTT. Amino acids: CSAGQDLSTDTQYF.

This clone was counted between two and nine times. The J gene is TRBJ2-2, the V gene TRBV7-2; D ambiguous. CDR1 SGHTA and CDR2 FQGNSA come from the germline V gene. V lost 2 bases to trimming and J lost 0 bases, with 10 bases between them. This CDR3 comprises 16 residues. The CDR3 DNA is TGTGCCAGCAGCTTAACCTCGACACCGAACACCGGGGAGCTGTTTTTT. Residues: CASSLTSTPNTGELFF. The whole variable domain, remainder taken from reference TRBV7-2 and TRBJ2-2, is GAGVSQSPSNKVTEKGKDVELRCDPISGHTALYWYRQSLGQGLEFLIYFQGNSAPDKSGLPSDRFSAERTGGSVSTLTIQRTQQEDSAVYLCASSLTSTPNTGELFFGEGSRLTVL.

The chain has TRBV18 and TRBJ2-1; 9 nucleotides match TRBD2. The CDR3 has 15 residues. J was trimmed by 8 bases and V by 3 bases; bases with no gene match: 8. The germline gives CDR1 KGHSH, CDR2 LQKENI. DNA for the CDR3: TGTGCCAGCTCACCTCGCGGGGGGGCCGGTGATGAGCAGTTCTTC. Translated: CASSPRGGAGDEQFF.

This chain uses TRBV27 with TRBJ2-7, with TRBD2 matching over 8 bases. The germline V gene has CDR1 MNHEY and CDR2 SMNVEV (reference sequence). The CDR3 has 15 amino acids. V shed 2 bases and J 7 bases; nucleotides not matched to a gene: 10. CDR3 sequence (DNA): TGTGCCAGCAGTTTAGAGGCGGGGGGCCCCATTGAGCAGTACTTC. It translates to CASSLEAGGPIEQYF.

The V and J genes are TRBV7-9 and TRBJ1-2; 8 bases agree with TRBD1. Germline CDR1 and CDR2: SEHNR and FQNEAQ (reference sequence). The CDR3 runs 14 residues. The trim removed 4 bases at V and 4 bases at J, leaving 5 bases unmatched. The CDR3: CASSSGQGGYGYTF. The CDR3 DNA reads as TGTGCCAGCAGCTCCGGACAGGGAGGCTATGGCTACACCTTC.

This clone was observed once. The chain has TRBV28 and TRBJ2-2, with D possibly TRBD2 on 6 matching bases. Per germline, CDR1 MDHEN and CDR2 SYDVKM. V dropped 5 bases and J dropped 7 bases, with 14 bases sitting between them. The CDR3 consists of 14 residues. CDR3 bases: TGTGCCAGCAGTCTCCCGGGACTCCTCGGGGAGCTGTTTTTT. It is translated as CASSLPGLLGELFF.

J is TRBJ1-4 and V is TRBV28; TRBD1 matches 9 bases. This CDR3 spans 14 amino acids. The trim removed 4 bases at V and 5 bases at J, leaving 2 bases unmatched. Germline lookup yields CDR1 MDHEN and CDR2 SYDVKM. Here the CDR3 DNA reads TGTGCCAGCAGTTCCGGACAGGGGAATGAAAAACTGTTTTTT. Its protein product is CASSSGQGNEKLFF. The complete variable domain, with remaining parts taken from reference TRBV28 and TRBJ1-4, reads DVKVTQSSRYLVKRTGEKVFLECVQDMDHENMFWYRQDPGLGLRLIYFSYDVKMKEKGDIPEGYSVSREKKERFSLILESASTNQTSMYLCASSSGQGNEKLFFGSGTQLSVL.

V and J are TRBV5-8 and TRBJ1-1; 9 nucleotides align to TRBD1. V was pared by 1 base and J by 1 base, with 8 bases of the junction left unmatched. Looked up from germline, CDR1 is SGHTS and CDR2 is YDEGEE. The CDR3 spans 17 residues. CDR3 loop: CASSLHPGTGRNTEAFF. CDR3 nucleotides: TGTGCCAGCAGCTTGCATCCCGGGACAGGGAGGAACACTGAAGCTTTCTTT.

The CDR3 coding sequence is TGTGCCAGCAGCTCACCCCCGGGGGACCCAATGAACACTGAAGCTTTCTTT. Amino acids: CASSSPPGDPMNTEAFF. The chain recombines TRBV7-9 with TRBJ1-1; a possible D gene is TRBD1 (5 bases). With 4 bases removed from V and 0 bases from J, the gap between germline ends came to 18 bases. Germline-derived CDR1 and CDR2 are SEHNR and FQNEAQ (reference sequence). The CDR3 contains 17 residues.

The rearrangement uses TRBV15 and TRBJ2-5; 8 nucleotides match TRBD2. With 5 bases clipped from V and 3 bases from J, the junction kept 11 bases outside the gene matches. CDR1 and CDR2 (germline): LNHNV, YYDKDF (reference sequence). This CDR3 contains 16 residues. CDR3 region: CATSASGGWGEETQYF. In DNA form, the CDR3 reads TGTGCCACCAGCGCAAGCGGGGGCTGGGGAGAAGAGACCCAGTACTTC. Looking up the rest from reference TRBV15 and TRBJ2-5 gives the full variable domain: DAMVIQNPRYQVTQFGKPVTLSCSQTLNHNVMYWYQQKSSQAPKLLFHYYDKDFNNEADTPDNFQSRRPNTSFCFLDIRSPGLGDTAMYLCATSASGGWGEETQYFGPGTRLLVL.